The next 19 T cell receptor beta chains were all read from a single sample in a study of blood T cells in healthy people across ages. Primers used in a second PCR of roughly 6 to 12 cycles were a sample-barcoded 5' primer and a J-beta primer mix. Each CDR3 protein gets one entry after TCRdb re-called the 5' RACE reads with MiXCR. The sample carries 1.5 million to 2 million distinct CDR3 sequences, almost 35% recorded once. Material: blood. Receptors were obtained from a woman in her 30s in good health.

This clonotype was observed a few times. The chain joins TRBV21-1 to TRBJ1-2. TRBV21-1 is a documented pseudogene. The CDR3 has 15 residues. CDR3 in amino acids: CASSVALDTNYGYTF. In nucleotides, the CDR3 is TGTGCCAGCAGCGTAGCTCTTGACACTAACTATGGCTACACCTTC.

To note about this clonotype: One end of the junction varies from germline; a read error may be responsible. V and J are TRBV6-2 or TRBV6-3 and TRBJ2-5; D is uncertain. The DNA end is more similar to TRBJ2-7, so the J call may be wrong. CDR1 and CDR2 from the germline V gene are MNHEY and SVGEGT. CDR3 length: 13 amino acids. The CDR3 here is CTSSFGQTYEQYF. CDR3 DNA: TGTACCAGCAGTTTTGGGCAGACATACGAGCAGTACTTC.

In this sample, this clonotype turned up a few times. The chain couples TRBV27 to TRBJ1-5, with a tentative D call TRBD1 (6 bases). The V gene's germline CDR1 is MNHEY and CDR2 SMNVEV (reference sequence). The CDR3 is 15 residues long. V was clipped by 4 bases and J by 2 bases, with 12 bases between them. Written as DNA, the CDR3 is TGTGCCAGCAGTTATAACCCAGGGGGCAATCAGCCCCAGCATTTT. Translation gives CASSYNPGGNQPQHF.

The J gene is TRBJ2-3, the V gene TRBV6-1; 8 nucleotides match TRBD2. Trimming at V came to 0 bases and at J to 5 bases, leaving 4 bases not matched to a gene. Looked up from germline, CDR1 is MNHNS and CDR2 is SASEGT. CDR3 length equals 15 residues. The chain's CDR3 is CASSEASAGEDTQYF. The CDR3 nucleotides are TGTGCCAGCAGTGAAGCCTCAGCGGGAGAAGATACGCAGTATTTT.

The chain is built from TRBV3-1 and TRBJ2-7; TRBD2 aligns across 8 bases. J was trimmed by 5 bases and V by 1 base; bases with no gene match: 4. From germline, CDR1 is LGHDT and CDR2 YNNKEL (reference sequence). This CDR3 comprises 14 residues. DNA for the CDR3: TGTGCCAGCAGCCAAGCGGGGGGGCCAGACGAGCAGTACTTC. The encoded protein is CASSQAGGPDEQYF.

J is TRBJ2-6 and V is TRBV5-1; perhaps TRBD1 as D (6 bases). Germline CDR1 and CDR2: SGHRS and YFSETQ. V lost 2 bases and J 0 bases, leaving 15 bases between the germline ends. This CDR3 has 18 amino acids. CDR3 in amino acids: CASSLYRDLTSGANVLTF. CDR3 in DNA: TGCGCCAGCAGCTTATACAGGGACCTAACCTCTGGGGCCAACGTCCTGACTTTC.

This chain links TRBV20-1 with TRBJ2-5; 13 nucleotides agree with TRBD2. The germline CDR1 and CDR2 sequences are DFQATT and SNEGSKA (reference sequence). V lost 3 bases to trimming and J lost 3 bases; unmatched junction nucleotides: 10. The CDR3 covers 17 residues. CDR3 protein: CSARALLAGGPEETQYF. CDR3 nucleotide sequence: TGCAGTGCTAGGGCGTTACTAGCGGGGGGGCCAGAAGAGACCCAGTACTTC.

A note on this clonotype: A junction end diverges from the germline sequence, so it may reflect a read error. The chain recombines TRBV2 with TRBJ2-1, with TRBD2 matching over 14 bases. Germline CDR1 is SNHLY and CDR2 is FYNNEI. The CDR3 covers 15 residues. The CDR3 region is CTSSLTSGRASEQFF. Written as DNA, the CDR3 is TGTACCAGCAGTCTGACTAGCGGGAGGGCCAGTGAGCAGTTCTTC.

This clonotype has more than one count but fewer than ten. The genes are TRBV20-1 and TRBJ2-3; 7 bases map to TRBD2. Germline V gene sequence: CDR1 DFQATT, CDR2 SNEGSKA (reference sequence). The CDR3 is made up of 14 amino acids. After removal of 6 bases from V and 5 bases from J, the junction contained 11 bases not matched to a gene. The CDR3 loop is CSARWAGVEDTQYF. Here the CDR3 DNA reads TGCAGTGCGCGATGGGCGGGAGTGGAAGATACGCAGTATTTT.

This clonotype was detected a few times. The CDR3 loop is CASSQPTRRVGYGYTF. The DNA of the CDR3 is TGCGCCAGCAGCCAACCTACCAGGAGGGTTGGGTATGGCTACACCTTC. This chain connects TRBV4-1 to TRBJ1-2; D is unresolved. The CDR3 spans 16 residues. Between the trimmed V and J ends, which lost 2 bases and 5 bases, there was a span of 18 bases. From germline, CDR1 is MGHRA and CDR2 YSYEKL.

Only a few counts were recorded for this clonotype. The CDR3 is CSAKSYNEQFF. CDR3 nucleotide sequence: TGCAGTGCTAAGAGTTACAATGAGCAGTTCTTC. This chain joins TRBV20-1 and TRBJ2-1; unclear D gene. This CDR3 has 11 amino acids. V lost 4 bases and J lost 4, with 5 bases in between. Per germline, CDR1 DFQATT and CDR2 SNEGSKA (reference sequence).

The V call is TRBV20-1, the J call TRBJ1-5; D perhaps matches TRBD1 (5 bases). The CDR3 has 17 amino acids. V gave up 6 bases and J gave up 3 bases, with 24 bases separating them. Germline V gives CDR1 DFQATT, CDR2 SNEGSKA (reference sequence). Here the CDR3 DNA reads TGCAGTGCAAAGGTGGTTTCGGGGCAGCCAATCAATCAGCCCCAGCATTTT. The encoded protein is CSAKVVSGQPINQPQHF.

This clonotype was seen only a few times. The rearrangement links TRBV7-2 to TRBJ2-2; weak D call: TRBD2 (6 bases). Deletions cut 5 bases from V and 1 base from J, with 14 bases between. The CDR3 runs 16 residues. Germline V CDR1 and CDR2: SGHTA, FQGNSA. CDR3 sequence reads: CASSRNGGWNTGELFF. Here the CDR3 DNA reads TGTGCCAGCAGCCGTAACGGGGGATGGAACACCGGGGAGCTGTTTTTT.

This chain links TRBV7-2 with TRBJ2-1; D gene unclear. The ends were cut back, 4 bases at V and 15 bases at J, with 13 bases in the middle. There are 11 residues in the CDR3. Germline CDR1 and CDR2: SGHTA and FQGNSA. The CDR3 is CASSSASSRFF. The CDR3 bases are TGTGCCAGCAGCTCCGCGTCTAGTCGGTTCTTC.

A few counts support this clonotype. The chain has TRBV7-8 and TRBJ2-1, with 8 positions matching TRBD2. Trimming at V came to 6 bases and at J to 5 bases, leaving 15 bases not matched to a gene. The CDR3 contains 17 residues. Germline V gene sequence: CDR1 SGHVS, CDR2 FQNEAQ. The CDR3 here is CASRSTSGTRGNNEQFF. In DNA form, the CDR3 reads TGTGCCAGCAGATCTACGTCCGGGACTAGGGGAAACAATGAGCAGTTCTTC. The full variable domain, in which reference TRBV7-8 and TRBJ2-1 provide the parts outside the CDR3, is GAGVSQSPRYKVAKRGQDVALRCDPISGHVSLFWYQQALGQGPEFLTYFQNEAQLDKSGLPSDRFFAERPEGSVSTLKIQRTQQEDSAVYLCASRSTSGTRGNNEQFFGPGTRLTVL.

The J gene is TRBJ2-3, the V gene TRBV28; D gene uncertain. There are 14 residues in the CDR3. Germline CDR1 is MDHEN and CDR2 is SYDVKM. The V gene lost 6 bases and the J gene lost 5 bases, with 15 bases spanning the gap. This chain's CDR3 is CASSQPGWVDTQYF. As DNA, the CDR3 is TGTGCCAGCAGCCAACCAGGATGGGTAGATACGCAGTATTTT.

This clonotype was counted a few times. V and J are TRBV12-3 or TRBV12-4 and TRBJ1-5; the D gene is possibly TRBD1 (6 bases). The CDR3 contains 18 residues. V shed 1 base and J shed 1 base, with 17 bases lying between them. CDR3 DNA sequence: TGTGCCAGCAGTTTAGGTGAAGGGGGACTGGGAAGCAATCAGCCCCAGCATTTT. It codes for CASSLGEGGLGSNQPQHF.

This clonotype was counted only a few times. CDR3 residues: CASSDREGSYTF. The CDR3 nucleotides are TGTGCCAGCAGTGACCGGGAGGGTAGCTACACCTTC. The chain combines TRBV6-1 with TRBJ1-2; D is ambiguous. V was clipped by 3 bases and J by 9 bases, with 11 bases between them. The CDR3 contains 12 residues. The germline V gene encodes CDR1 MNHNS and CDR2 SASEGT.

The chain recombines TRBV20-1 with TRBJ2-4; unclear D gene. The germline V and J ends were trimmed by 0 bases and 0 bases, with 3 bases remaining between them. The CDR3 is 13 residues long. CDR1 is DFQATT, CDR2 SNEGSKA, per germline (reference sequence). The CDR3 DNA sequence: TGCAGTGCTAGAGACAGAGCCAAAAACATTCAGTACTTC. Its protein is CSARDRAKNIQYF.